The 23 T cell receptor beta chains below were found in one sample sequenced in a study of T cell repertoires in cytomegalovirus infection. TCRdb reprocessed the reads via MiXCR and lists one record per CDR3 protein. This table has around 710,000 distinct CDR3 sequences, about 27% appearing once. These receptors' antigens are unknown. The sample consisted of cultured CD8+ T cells from PBMCs, taken from culture after CMV antigen stimulation. All receptors derive from a human donor in good health (CMV status not recorded). Some clones in this sample may be carry-over from other donors' samples.

The chain recombines TRBV4-1 with TRBJ1-1; 12 bases match TRBD1. CDR1 MGHRA and CDR2 YSYEKL come from the germline V gene. Trimming cost V 2 bases and J 4 bases; bases outside gene matches: 5. This CDR3 comprises 16 residues. In DNA, the CDR3 is TGCGCCAGCAGCCAACCGGGACAGGGGGCAATCACTGAAGCTTTCTTT. Protein: CASSQPGQGAITEAFF.

V and J are TRBV10-3 and TRBJ1-1, with 8 bases that match TRBD1. CDR1 and CDR2 (germline): ENHRY, SYGVKD. The ends lost 3 bases at V and 1 base at J; junction bases unmatched: 4. This CDR3 is 15 amino acids long. CDR3: CAISDPGQGNTEAFF. CDR3 in DNA: TGTGCCATCAGTGACCCCGGACAGGGGAACACTGAAGCTTTCTTT.

As to this clonotype: At one boundary the junction diverges from the germline segment, which might be a read error. V and J are TRBV6-2 or TRBV6-3 and TRBJ1-1; D might be TRBD1 (6 bases). This CDR3 has 17 residues. Per the germline V gene, CDR1 is MNHEY and CDR2 is SVGEGT. CDR3 sequence reads: CASGYRETGRLNTEAFF. CDR3 coding DNA: TGTGCCAGCGGTTACAGGGAAACGGGACGGCTGAACACTGAAGCTTTCTTT.

A few counts support this clonotype. The rearrangement joins TRBV4-1 to TRBJ1-5; D gene uncertain. Germline V gene data show CDR1 as MGHRA and CDR2 as YSYEKL. The CDR3 extends over 15 amino acids. With 3 bases removed from V and 0 bases from J, the gap between germline ends came to 9 bases. The CDR3, as DNA: TGCGCCAGCAGCCAGCACTGGTATAGCAATCAGCCCCAGCATTTT. Protein: CASSQHWYSNQPQHF.

The genes are TRBV14 and TRBJ1-1; possibly TRBD1 for D (5 bases). The CDR3 extends over 16 amino acids. The V gene lost 0 bases and the J gene lost 0 bases, with 11 bases spanning the gap. CDR1 is SGHDN and CDR2 is FVKESK in the germline V gene. The CDR3 protein is CASSQEQGVMNTEAFF. The CDR3 bases are TGTGCCAGCAGCCAAGAACAAGGGGTTATGAACACTGAAGCTTTCTTT.

This clonotype was observed a few times. This rearrangement joins TRBV6-1 to TRBJ1-5; 8 bases agree with TRBD1. V lost 6 bases to trimming and J lost 5 bases; unmatched junction nucleotides: 9. This CDR3 is built from 15 residues. Germline values: CDR1 MNHNS, CDR2 SASEGT. The CDR3 region is CASSPLGQDYQPQHF. The CDR3 DNA sequence: TGTGCCAGCAGCCCCTTGGGACAGGATTATCAGCCCCAGCATTTT.

This clonotype has only a few counts. The rearrangement uses TRBV11-2 and TRBJ1-6; D call uncertain. Germline lookup yields CDR1 SGHAT and CDR2 FQNNGV. CDR3 length: 15 residues. Trimming took 5 bases from V and 7 from J, leaving 15 bases between them. The CDR3 protein is CASSPPATKNSPLHF. The DNA for the CDR3 is TGTGCCAGCAGCCCGCCGGCCACGAAGAATTCACCCCTCCACTTT.

This clonotype was observed a few times. This chain connects TRBV28 to TRBJ2-7, with 7 bases aligning to TRBD1. The junction had 7 bases not matched to a gene; V was cut back by 5 bases and J by 3 bases. The CDR3 sequence is 14 residues long. Per the germline V gene, CDR1 is MDHEN and CDR2 is SYDVKM. The CDR3 region has the DNA TGTGCCAGCAGTACTGGACAGGTCTTCTACGAGCAGTACGTC. It is translated as CASSTGQVFYEQYV.

The sample holds a few counts of this clonotype. V usage is TRBV7-6 and J usage is TRBJ2-2; 14 nucleotides line up with TRBD2. J gave up 1 base and V 5 bases, and 3 bases lay outside the gene matches. Germline CDR1 is SGHVS and CDR2 is FNYEAQ. The CDR3 extends over 17 amino acids. In DNA form, the CDR3 reads TGTGCCAGCAGCCCCGGGACTAGCGGGGGGAACACCGGGGAGCTGTTTTTT. It codes for CASSPGTSGGNTGELFF.

The chain uses TRBV20-1 and TRBJ2-7; the D is unclear. V was cut by 1 base and J by 0 bases, with 13 bases left in between. Germline-derived CDR1 and CDR2 are DFQATT and SNEGSKA (reference sequence). The CDR3 runs to 15 residues. This CDR3 reads CSARVPDYPSYEQYF. The CDR3 DNA sequence: TGCAGTGCTAGAGTCCCCGATTACCCCTCCTACGAGCAGTACTTC.

The sample holds a few counts of this clonotype. The chain has TRBV27 and TRBJ2-7, with D unresolved. This CDR3 has 13 amino acids. Trimming removed 9 bases from V and 0 bases from J, with 12 bases in between. Per germline, CDR1 MNHEY and CDR2 SMNVEV (reference sequence). CDR3 residues: CASRSLGSYEQYV. The CDR3 bases are TGTGCCAGTAGGTCACTGGGCTCCTACGAGCAGTACGTC.

The CDR3, as DNA: TGCAGCGTGAGAGGCGAGGGGCAAAATGAGCAGTTCTTC. Translated: CSVRGEGQNEQFF. The rearrangement links TRBV29-1 to TRBJ2-1, with D perhaps matching TRBD1 or TRBD2 (5 bases each). Germline lookup yields CDR1 SQVTM and CDR2 ANQGSEA. The CDR3 consists of 13 residues. V lost 6 bases and J 7 bases, leaving 16 bases between the germline ends.

This clonotype was recorded a few times. The chain recombines TRBV9 with TRBJ2-1; tentative D call: TRBD1 (5 bases). The length of the CDR3 is 13 residues. Germline V lookup: CDR1 SGDLS, CDR2 YYNGEE. V lost 4 bases and J lost 3, with 8 bases in between. The DNA of the CDR3 is TGTGCCAGCAGCCACGACAGCTACAATGAGCAGTTCTTC. Translation: CASSHDSYNEQFF.

There are a few counts of this clonotype. CDR3 protein: CASARGLNTGELFF. As DNA, the CDR3 is TGCGCCAGCGCTCGGGGACTGAACACCGGGGAGCTGTTTTTT. This rearrangement joins TRBV4-3 to TRBJ2-2; a weak D match, TRBD2 (6 bases). This CDR3 has 14 residues. Trimming cost V 8 bases and J 1 base, with 11 bases left between them. Germline V gene lookup returns CDR1 LGHNA and CDR2 YSLEER.

This clonotype was observed at least ten times. V usage is TRBV12-3 or TRBV12-4 and J usage is TRBJ2-7, with a tentative D call TRBD2 (6 bases). The ends were cut back, 5 bases at V and 2 bases at J, with 16 bases in the middle. The CDR3 spans 15 residues. The CDR3 sequence is CASSPPWDSTYEQYF. The CDR3 DNA is TGTGCCAGCAGTCCACCATGGGACTCCACCTACGAGCAGTACTTC.

This chain connects TRBV27 to TRBJ2-5, with D hard to call. V lost 8 bases, J lost 2 bases, and 6 bases lay in between. Per germline, CDR1 MNHEY and CDR2 SMNVEV (reference sequence). The CDR3 spans 11 residues. The CDR3 here is CASGRQETQYF. The CDR3, as DNA: TGTGCCAGCGGGCGTCAAGAGACCCAGTACTTC.

This rearrangement joins TRBV19 to TRBJ2-2, with D unclear. Germline loops: CDR1 LNHDA, CDR2 SQIVND (reference sequence). CDR3 length: 14 amino acids. Trimming left V 3 bases short and J 7 bases short, with 12 bases between. CDR3 loop: CASSMSGWDGELFF. CDR3 in DNA: TGTGCCAGTAGTATGTCCGGCTGGGACGGGGAGCTGTTTTTT. Using reference TRBV19 and TRBJ2-2 for the parts outside the CDR3, the full variable domain is DGGITQSPKYLFRKEGQNVTLSCEQNLNHDAMYWYRQDPGQGLRLIYYSQIVNDFQKGDIAEGYSVSREKKESFPLTVTSAQKNPTAFYLCASSMSGWDGELFFGEGSRLTVL.

This clonotype was counted a few times. The chain employs TRBV4-1 and TRBJ2-3; 11 bases match TRBD2. In germline, CDR1 is MGHRA, CDR2 YSYEKL. The length of the CDR3 is 18 residues. The V segment lost 1 base and the J segment 0 bases; nucleotides outside the gene matches: 6. This CDR3 reads CASSQGSASGGSTDTQYF. The DNA for the CDR3 is TGCGCCAGCAGCCAAGGGTCGGCTAGCGGGGGGAGCACAGATACGCAGTATTTT.

This clonotype was found many times. V gene TRBV7-2 combines with J gene TRBJ2-7; 11 bases agree with TRBD2. Germline V lookup: CDR1 SGHTA, CDR2 FQGNSA. Trimming removed 5 bases from V and 5 bases from J; junction bases left unmatched: 5. CDR3 length equals 14 residues. As DNA, the CDR3 is TGTGCCAGCAGCAAACTAGCGGGGGTAGACGAGCAGTACTTC. The encoded protein is CASSKLAGVDEQYF.

This clonotype appeared a few times. This chain uses TRBV10-3 with TRBJ2-3; D gene uncertain. Germline CDR1 is ENHRY and CDR2 is SYGVKD. The CDR3 is 14 residues long. V was pared by 0 bases and J by 3 bases, with 7 bases between. The CDR3 spells CAISESSRTDTQYF. For the CDR3, the DNA is TGTGCCATCAGTGAGTCGAGTAGGACAGATACGCAGTATTTT.

This clonotype was seen repeatedly, ten times or more. The J gene is TRBJ2-1, the V gene TRBV5-1; tentative D call: TRBD2 (7 bases). The germline gives CDR1 SGHRS, CDR2 YFSETQ. Trimming left V 4 bases short and J 2 bases short, with 13 bases between. The CDR3 extends over 15 amino acids. As DNA, the CDR3 is TGCGCCAGCAGCCAAACGGGGGGCCCCTACAATGAGCAGTTCTTC. This gives the protein CASSQTGGPYNEQFF.

The table lists this clonotype with many counts. The chain links TRBV12-3 or TRBV12-4 to TRBJ1-1, with D possibly TRBD1 on 5 matching bases. Trimming left V 4 bases short and J 4 bases short, with 13 bases between. The CDR3 sequence is 14 residues long. The CDR3 DNA follows: TGTGCCAGCAGTTCCAGGGAGGGACTCACTGAAGCTTTCTTT. Protein product: CASSSREGLTEAFF.

This clonotype has more than one count but fewer than ten. The genes are TRBV7-9 and TRBJ2-5, with 13 bases matching TRBD2. CDR3 length: 15 amino acids. Germline assignment: CDR1 SEHNR and CDR2 FQNEAQ (reference sequence). V lost 5 bases to trimming and J lost 4 bases; unmatched junction nucleotides: 4. The CDR3 bases are TGTGCCAGCAGCCCTGGGACTAGCGGGGCAGAGACCCAGTACTTC. It codes for CASSPGTSGAETQYF.